This entry is about one TCR beta chain. As yet, its antigen is unknown. Deletions cut 0 bases from V and 5 bases from J, with 11 bases between. The CDR3 has 15 residues. Germline V gene sequence: CDR1 SGDLS, CDR2 YYNGEE. Some clones are missing from TCRdb's copy, which holds only in-frame ones; the method was immunoSEQ multiplex PCR. Of about 18,000 clones listed, over 60% are singletons. This sample is drawn from a study of CD4 T cells in relation to SARS-CoV-2 and coronaviruses. About the study: Controls used an HIV-1 Nef peptide pool or no peptide.

CD4+ T cells from unexposed donors were obtained before the COVID-19 pandemic (2011-2018). After roughly ten days of culture, CD4+ T cells were isolated. Cells permitting, SARS-CoV-2 S/N and four cold-coronavirus spikes were tested on unexposed-donor CD4+ T cells. The sequence was collected from a human donor in good health. The chain employs TRBV9 and TRBJ2-2, with D unresolved. Sequenced sample: CD4+ T cells from PBMCs, cultured in vitro. The CDR3 protein is CASSVAGYRTGELFF. The DNA of the CDR3 is TGTGCCAGCAGCGTAGCTGGGTATAGGACCGGGGAGCTGTTTTTT. The variable domain in full, completed from reference TRBV9 and TRBJ2-2, reads DSGVTQTPKHLITATGQRVTLRCSPRSGDLSVYWYQQSLDQGLQFLIQYYNGEERAKGNILERFSAQQFPDLHSELNLSSLELGDSALYFCASSVAGYRTGELFFGEGSRLTVL.